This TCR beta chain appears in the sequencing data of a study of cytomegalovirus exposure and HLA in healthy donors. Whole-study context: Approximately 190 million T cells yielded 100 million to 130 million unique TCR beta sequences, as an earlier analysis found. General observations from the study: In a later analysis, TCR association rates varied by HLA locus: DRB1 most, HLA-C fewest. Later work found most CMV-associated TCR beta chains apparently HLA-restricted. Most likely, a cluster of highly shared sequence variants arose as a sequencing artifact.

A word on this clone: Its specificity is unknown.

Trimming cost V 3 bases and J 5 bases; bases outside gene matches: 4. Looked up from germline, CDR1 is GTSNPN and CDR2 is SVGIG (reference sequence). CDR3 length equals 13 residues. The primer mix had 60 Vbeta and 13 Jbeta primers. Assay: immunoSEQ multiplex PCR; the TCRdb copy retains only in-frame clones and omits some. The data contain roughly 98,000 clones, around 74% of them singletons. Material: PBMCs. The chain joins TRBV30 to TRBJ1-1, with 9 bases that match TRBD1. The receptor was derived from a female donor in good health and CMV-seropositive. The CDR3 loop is CAWRNRGHTEAFF. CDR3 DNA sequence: TGTGCCTGGAGGAACAGGGGGCATACTGAAGCTTTCTTT.